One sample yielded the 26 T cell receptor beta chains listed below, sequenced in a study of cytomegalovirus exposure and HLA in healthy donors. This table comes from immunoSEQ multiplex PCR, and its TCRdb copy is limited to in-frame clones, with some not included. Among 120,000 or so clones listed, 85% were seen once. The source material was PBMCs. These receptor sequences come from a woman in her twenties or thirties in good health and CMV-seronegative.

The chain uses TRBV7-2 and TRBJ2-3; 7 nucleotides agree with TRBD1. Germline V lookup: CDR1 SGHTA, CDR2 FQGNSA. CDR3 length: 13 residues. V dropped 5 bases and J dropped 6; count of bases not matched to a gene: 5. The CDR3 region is CASSLQTGDTQYF. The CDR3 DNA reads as TGTGCCAGCAGCCTCCAGACAGGGGATACGCAGTATTTT.

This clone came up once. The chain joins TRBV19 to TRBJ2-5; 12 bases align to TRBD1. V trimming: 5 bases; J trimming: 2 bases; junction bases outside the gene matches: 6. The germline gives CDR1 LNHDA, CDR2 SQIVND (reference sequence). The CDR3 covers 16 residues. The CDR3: CASSSGDRGLQETQYF. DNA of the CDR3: TGTGCCAGTAGTTCTGGGGACAGGGGGCTTCAAGAGACCCAGTACTTC.

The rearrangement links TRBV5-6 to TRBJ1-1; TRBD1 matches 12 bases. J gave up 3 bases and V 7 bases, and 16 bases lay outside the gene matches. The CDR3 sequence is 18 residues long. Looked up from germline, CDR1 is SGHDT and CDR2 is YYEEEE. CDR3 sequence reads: CASGTTGPGQGADTEAFF. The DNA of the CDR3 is TGTGCCAGCGGCACGACGGGACCGGGACAGGGGGCGGACACTGAAGCTTTCTTT. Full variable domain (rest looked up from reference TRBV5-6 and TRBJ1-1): DAGVTQSPTHLIKTRGQQVTLRCSPKSGHDTVSWYQQALGQGPQFIFQYYEEEERQRGNFPDRFSGHQFPNYSSELNVNALLLGDSALYLCASGTTGPGQGADTEAFFGQGTRLTVV.

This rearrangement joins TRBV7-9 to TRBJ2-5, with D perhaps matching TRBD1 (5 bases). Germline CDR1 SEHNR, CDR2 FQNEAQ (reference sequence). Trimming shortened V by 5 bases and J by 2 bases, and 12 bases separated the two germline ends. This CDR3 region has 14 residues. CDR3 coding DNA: TGTGCCAGCAGCCCCTGGGCAGGGCAAGAGACCCAGTACTTC. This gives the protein CASSPWAGQETQYF.

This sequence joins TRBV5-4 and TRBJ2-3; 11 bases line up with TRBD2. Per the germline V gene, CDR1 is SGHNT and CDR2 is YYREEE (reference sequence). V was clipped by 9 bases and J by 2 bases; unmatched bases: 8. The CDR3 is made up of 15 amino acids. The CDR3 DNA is TGTGCCACTGCCACTAGCGGGGGATACACAGATACGCAGTATTTT. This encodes CATATSGGYTDTQYF.

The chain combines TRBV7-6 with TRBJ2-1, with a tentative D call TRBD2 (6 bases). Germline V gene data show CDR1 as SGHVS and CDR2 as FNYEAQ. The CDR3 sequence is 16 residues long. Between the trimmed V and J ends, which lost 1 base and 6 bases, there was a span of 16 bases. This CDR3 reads CASSLGTWMGGNEQFF. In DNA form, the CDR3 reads TGTGCCAGCAGCTTAGGGACATGGATGGGAGGCAATGAGCAGTTCTTC.

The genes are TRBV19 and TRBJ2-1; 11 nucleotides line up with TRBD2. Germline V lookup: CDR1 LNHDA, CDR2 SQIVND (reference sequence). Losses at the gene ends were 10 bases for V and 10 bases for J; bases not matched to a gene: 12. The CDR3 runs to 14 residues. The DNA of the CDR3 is TGTGCCACTAAACTAGCGGGGGAACGAGGGGAGCAGTTCTTC. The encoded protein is CATKLAGERGEQFF.

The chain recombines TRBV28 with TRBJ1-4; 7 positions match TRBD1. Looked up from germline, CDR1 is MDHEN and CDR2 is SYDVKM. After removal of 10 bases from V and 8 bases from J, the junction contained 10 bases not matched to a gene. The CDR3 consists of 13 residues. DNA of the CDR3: TGTGCCACCATACCGGGACAGTCCGAAAAACTGTTTTTT. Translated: CATIPGQSEKLFF.

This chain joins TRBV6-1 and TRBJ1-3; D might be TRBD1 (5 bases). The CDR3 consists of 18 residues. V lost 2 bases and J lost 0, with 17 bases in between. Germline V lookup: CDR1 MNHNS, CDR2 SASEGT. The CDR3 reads CASSEYPPPGPSGNTIYF. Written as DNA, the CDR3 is TGTGCCAGCAGTGAATACCCCCCCCCAGGGCCCTCTGGAAACACCATATATTTT.

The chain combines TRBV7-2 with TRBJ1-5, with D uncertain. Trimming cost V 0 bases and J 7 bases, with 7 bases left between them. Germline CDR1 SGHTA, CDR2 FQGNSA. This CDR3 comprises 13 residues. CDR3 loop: CASSLAREQPQHF. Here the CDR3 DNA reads TGTGCCAGCAGCTTAGCGCGAGAACAGCCCCAGCATTTT.

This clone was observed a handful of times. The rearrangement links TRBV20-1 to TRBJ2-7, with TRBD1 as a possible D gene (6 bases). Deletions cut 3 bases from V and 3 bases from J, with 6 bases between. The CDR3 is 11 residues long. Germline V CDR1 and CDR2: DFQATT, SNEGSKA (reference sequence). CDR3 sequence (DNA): TGCAGTGCTAGGGGACACTACGAGCAGTACTTC. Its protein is CSARGHYEQYF.

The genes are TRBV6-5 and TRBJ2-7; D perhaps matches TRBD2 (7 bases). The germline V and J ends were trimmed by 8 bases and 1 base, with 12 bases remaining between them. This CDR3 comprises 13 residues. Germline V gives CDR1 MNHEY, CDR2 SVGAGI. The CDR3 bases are TGTGCCAGCGCGAGGGGGGGTTCCTACGAGCAGTACTTC. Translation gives CASARGGSYEQYF.

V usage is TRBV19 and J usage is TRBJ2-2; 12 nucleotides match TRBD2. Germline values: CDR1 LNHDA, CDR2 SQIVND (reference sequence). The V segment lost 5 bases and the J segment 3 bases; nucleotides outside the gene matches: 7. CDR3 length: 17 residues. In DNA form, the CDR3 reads TGTGCCAGTAGTGCGGGACTAGCGGGCGGTTACACCGGGGAGCTGTTTTTT. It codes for CASSAGLAGGYTGELFF.

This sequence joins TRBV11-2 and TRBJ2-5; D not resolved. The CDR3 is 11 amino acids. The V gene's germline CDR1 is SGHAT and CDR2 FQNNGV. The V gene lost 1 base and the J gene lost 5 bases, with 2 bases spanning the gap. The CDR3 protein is CASSLAETQYF. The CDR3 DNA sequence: TGTGCCAGCAGCTTAGCGGAGACCCAGTACTTC.

CDR3 bases: TGTGCCAGCAGCTTAAGCGTCGGCCAGAACACTGAAGCTTTCTTT. Protein product: CASSLSVGQNTEAFF. The chain couples TRBV7-9 to TRBJ1-1; D unclear. CDR1 and CDR2 from the germline V gene are SEHNR and FQNEAQ (reference sequence). Deletions cut 2 bases from V and 1 base from J, with 11 bases between. The CDR3 length is 15 residues.

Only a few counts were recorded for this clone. CDR3 coding DNA: TGTGCCAGCAGCACGGACAGGTCCGACAATGAGCAGTTCTTC. It codes for CASSTDRSDNEQFF. The chain employs TRBV11-3 and TRBJ2-1; 7 nucleotides align to TRBD1. The CDR3 spans 14 residues. Trimming at V came to 5 bases and at J to 5 bases, leaving 6 bases not matched to a gene. CDR1 SGHNT and CDR2 YENEEA come from the germline V gene.

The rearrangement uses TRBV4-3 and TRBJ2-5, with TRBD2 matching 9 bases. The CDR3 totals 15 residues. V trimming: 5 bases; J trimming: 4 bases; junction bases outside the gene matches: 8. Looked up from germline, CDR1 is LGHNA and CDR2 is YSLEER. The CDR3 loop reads CASSKGGGALETQYF. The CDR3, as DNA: TGCGCCAGCAGCAAGGGCGGGGGGGCCCTAGAGACCCAGTACTTC.

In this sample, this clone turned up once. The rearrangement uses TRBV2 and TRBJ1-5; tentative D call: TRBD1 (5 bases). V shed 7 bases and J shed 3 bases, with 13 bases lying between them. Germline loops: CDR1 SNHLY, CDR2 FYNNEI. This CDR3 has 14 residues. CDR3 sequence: CASKDTNTNQPQHF. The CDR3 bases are TGTGCCAGCAAGGACACCAATACCAATCAGCCCCAGCATTTT.

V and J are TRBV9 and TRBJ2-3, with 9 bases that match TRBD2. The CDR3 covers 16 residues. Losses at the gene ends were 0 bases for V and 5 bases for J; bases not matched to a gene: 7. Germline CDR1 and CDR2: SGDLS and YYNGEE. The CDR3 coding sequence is TGTGCCAGCAGCGTAGTAGTAGCGGGGGCGGTAGATACGCAGTATTTT. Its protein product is CASSVVVAGAVDTQYF.

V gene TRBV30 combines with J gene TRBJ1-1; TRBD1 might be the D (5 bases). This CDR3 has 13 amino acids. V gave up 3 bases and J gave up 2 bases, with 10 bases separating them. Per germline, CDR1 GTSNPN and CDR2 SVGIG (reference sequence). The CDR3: CAWSLTANTEAFF. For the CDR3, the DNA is TGTGCCTGGAGCTTGACAGCCAACACTGAAGCTTTCTTT.

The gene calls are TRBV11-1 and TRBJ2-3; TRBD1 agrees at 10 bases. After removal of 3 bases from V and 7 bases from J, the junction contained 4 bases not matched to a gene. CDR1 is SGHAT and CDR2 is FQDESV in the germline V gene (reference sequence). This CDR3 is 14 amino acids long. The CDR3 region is CASSFPGQGNTQYF. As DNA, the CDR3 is TGTGCCAGCAGCTTCCCGGGACAGGGGAATACGCAGTATTTT.

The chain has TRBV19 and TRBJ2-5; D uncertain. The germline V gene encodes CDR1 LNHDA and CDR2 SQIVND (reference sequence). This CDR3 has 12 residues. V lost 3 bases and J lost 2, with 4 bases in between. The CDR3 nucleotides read TGTGCCAGTAGTATTAAACAAGAGACCCAGTACTTC. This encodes CASSIKQETQYF.

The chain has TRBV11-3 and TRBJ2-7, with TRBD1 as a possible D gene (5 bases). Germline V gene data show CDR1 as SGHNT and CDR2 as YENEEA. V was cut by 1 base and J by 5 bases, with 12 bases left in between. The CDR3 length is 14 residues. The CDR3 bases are TGTGCCAGCAGCTTAGGCCTAGGGGTCGACGAGCAGTACTTC. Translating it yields CASSLGLGVDEQYF.

The CDR3 is CASSSPAGGEAFF. The CDR3 region has the DNA TGTGCCAGCAGCTCCCCGGCGGGGGGGGAAGCTTTCTTT. The genes are TRBV9 and TRBJ1-1; tentative D call: TRBD1 (5 bases). The CDR3 extends over 13 amino acids. Deletions cut 4 bases from V and 8 bases from J, with 15 bases between. Germline values: CDR1 SGDLS, CDR2 YYNGEE.

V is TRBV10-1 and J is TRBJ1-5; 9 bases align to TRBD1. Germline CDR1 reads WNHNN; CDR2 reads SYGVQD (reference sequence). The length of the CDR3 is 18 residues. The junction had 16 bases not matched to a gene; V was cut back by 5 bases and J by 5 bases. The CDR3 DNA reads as TGCGCCAGCAGTAATCCGGGACAGGGAGCGGGAGGGGATCAGCCCCAGCATTTT. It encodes CASSNPGQGAGGDQPQHF.

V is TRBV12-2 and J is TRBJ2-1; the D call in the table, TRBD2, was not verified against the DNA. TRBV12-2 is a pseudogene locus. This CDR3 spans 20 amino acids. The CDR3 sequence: CASRLAGETSGGPPYNEQFF. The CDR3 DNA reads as TGTGCAAGTCGCTTAGCTGGAGAGACTAGCGGGGGCCCACCCTACAATGAGCAGTTCTTC.